This is a list of T cell receptor beta chains from one sample in a study of CD8 T cells in ankylosing spondylitis. TCRdb fed the 5' RACE reads into MiXCR, producing one record per CDR3 protein. The sample lists 150,000 to 200,000 distinct CDR3 sequences; 11% were seen once. The specimen sequenced was blood, either unsorted or a sorted T cell fraction (not recorded which). The receptors were sampled from a male donor with ankylosing spondylitis or in good health (not recorded which). The CDR3 runs from the conserved cysteine through the conserved F or W. The D gene is left open where the match is weak. Size is omitted from some rows. Given values are once, few, many or a class for expanded clones.

V gene	D gene	clone size	J gene	CDR3 protein	CDR3 DNA
TRBV6-1	.	.	TRBJ1-1	CAIDRPLGTEAFF	TGTGCCATCGATCGACCCCTCGGGACTGAAGCTTTCTTT
TRBV11-2	TRBD2	few	TRBJ2-1	CASSSGTSGQYNEQFF	TGTGCCAGCAGCTCCGGGACTAGCGGGCAGTACAATGAGCAGTTCTTC
TRBV20-1	TRBD2	many	TRBJ2-7	CSARAAGLAGAYEQYF	TGCAGTGCTAGAGCCGCAGGCCTAGCGGGGGCCTACGAGCAGTACTTC
TRBV28	.	many	TRBJ2-4	CASSYLPGIQYF	TGTGCCAGCAGTTATCTACCGGGGATTCAGTACTTC
TRBV11-2	TRBD1	.	TRBJ1-2	CASSPTSGQGLYGYTF	TGTGCCAGCAGCCCTACTTCGGGACAGGGGCTCTATGGCTACACCTTC
TRBV27	TRBD1	many	TRBJ1-5	CASSHDRAHNQPQHF	TGTGCCAGCAGTCACGACAGGGCCCACAATCAGCCCCAGCATTTT
TRBV6-5	.	.	TRBJ2-7	CASSYSVGREQYF	TGTGCCAGCAGTTACTCTGTAGGTAGGGAGCAGTACTTC
TRBV6-1	.	many	TRBJ2-1	CASQETKYNEQFF	TGTGCCTCCCAGGAGACCAAATACAATGAGCAGTTCTTC
TRBV12-3/TRBV12-4	.	few	TRBJ2-1	CASRGTAYNEQFF	TGTGCCAGCCGCGGGACAGCTTACAATGAGCAGTTCTTC
TRBV3-1	.	many	TRBJ2-3	CASSQDRGVGTDTQYF	TGTGCCAGCAGCCAAGACCGCGGGGTAGGGACAGATACGCAGTATTTT
TRBV12-3/TRBV12-4	.	.	TRBJ2-2	CASSFLQVLTGELFF	TGTGCCAGCAGTTTCTTACAGGTCCTCACCGGGGAGCTGTTTTTT
TRBV5-1	.	many	TRBJ2-7	CASSLNRDLEQYF	TGCGCCAGCAGCTTAAACAGGGACTTGGAGCAGTACTTC
TRBV29-1	.	few	TRBJ1-2	CSVEDRRTNYGYTF	TGCAGCGTTGAAGATCGGCGGACCAACTATGGCTACACCTTC
TRBV20-1	TRBD1	many	TRBJ1-5	CSASPGTGIQPQHF	TGCAGTGCTAGTCCCGGGACAGGGATTCAGCCCCAGCATTTT
TRBV7-2	.	many	TRBJ1-1	CASSLLAGVTEAFF	TGTGCCAGCAGCTTACTAGCAGGGGTTACTGAAGCTTTCTTT
TRBV7-2	.	many	TRBJ2-5	CASSPWMRETQYF	TGTGCCAGCAGCCCCTGGATGAGGGAGACCCAGTACTTC
TRBV11-2	.	few	TRBJ2-3	CASSLAGQGGDTQYF	TGTGCCAGCAGCTTGGCCGGGCAAGGGGGTGATACGCAGTATTTT
TRBV5-1	.	many	TRBJ1-3	CASSPATANSGNTIYF	TGCGCCAGCAGCCCCGCGACAGCGAACTCTGGAAACACCATATATTTT
TRBV5-1	.	many	TRBJ2-1	CASSLADYNEQFF	TGCGCCAGCAGCTTAGCAGATTACAATGAGCAGTTCTTC
TRBV6-1	TRBD2	many	TRBJ2-1	CASTPGLAVYNEQFF	TGTGCCAGCACCCCGGGACTAGCGGTTTACAATGAGCAGTTCTTC
TRBV5-1	.	many	TRBJ2-7	CASSYDSYEQYF	TGCGCCAGCAGCTACGATTCCTACGAGCAGTACTTC
TRBV24-1	.	many	TRBJ2-7	CATSDRGYEQYF	TGTGCCACCAGTGACCGAGGGTACGAGCAGTACTTC
TRBV7-2	TRBD2	few	TRBJ2-2	CASSVLPTRLTSGRVGTGELFF	TGTGCCAGCAGCGTTCTCCCAACCCGATTGACTAGCGGGAGAGTTGGCACCGGGGAGCTGTTTTTT
TRBV5-1	TRBD1	.	TRBJ1-2	CASSLGLLSRDREVRYGYTF	TGCGCCAGCAGCTTGGGGCTTCTGTCGCGCGACAGGGAGGTTCGTTATGGCTACACCTTC
TRBV3-1	.	many	TRBJ1-5	CASSQGGQPQHF	TGTGCCAGCAGCCAAGGCGGACAGCCCCAGCATTTT
TRBV5-1	TRBD2	.	TRBJ2-2	CASSLSGKTSITGELFF	TGCGCCAGCAGCTTGAGCGGGAAGACGTCGATCACCGGGGAGCTGTTTTTT
TRBV5-6	TRBD1	many	TRBJ2-1	CASSLEGAATGNEQFF	TGTGCCAGCAGCTTGGAGGGGGCAGCCACGGGCAATGAGCAGTTCTTC
TRBV12-3/TRBV12-4	TRBD2	many	TRBJ2-3	CASSLLGGGTDTQYF	TGTGCCAGCAGTTTGTTGGGAGGGGGCACAGATACGCAGTATTTT
TRBV29-1	.	many	TRBJ1-2	CSVDRGANYGYTF	TGCAGCGTTGACAGGGGAGCTAACTATGGCTACACCTTC
TRBV4-3	.	.	TRBJ1-5	CASSQERNQPQHF	TGCGCCAGCAGCCAGGAGAGGAACCAGCCCCAGCATTTT
TRBV12-3/TRBV12-4	.	many	TRBJ2-3	CASSLLPTGSGTDTQYF	TGTGCCAGCAGTTTACTCCCGACGGGCTCCGGCACAGATACGCAGTATTTT
TRBV18	.	many	TRBJ1-1	CASSSEGDRVTEAFF	TGTGCCAGCTCATCCGAGGGGGATCGGGTCACTGAAGCTTTCTTT
TRBV7-2	TRBD2	.	TRBJ2-5	CASSLGLARLQETQYF	TGTGCCAGCAGCTTAGGACTAGCGAGACTCCAAGAGACCCAGTACTTC
TRBV5-1	.	few	TRBJ2-1	CASSLRSLANNEQFF	TGCGCCAGCAGCTTGCGCTCCCTGGCGAACAATGAGCAGTTCTTC
TRBV10-3	TRBD1	many	TRBJ2-4	CAISPGQVNIQYF	TGTGCCATCAGTCCGGGACAGGTCAACATTCAGTACTTC
TRBV12-3/TRBV12-4	.	many	TRBJ2-5	CASSLRRGETQYF	TGTGCCAGCAGTTTACGGCGGGGAGAGACCCAGTACTTC
TRBV5-6	TRBD1	.	TRBJ1-5	CASSFGTGGDGNQPQHF	TGTGCCAGCAGCTTCGGGACAGGGGGAGACGGCAATCAGCCCCAGCATTTT
TRBV6-2/TRBV6-3	TRBD1	many	TRBJ2-2	CASSRDRESGELFF	TGTGCCAGCAGCAGGGACAGGGAGTCCGGGGAGCTGTTTTTT
TRBV11-2	TRBD1	.	TRBJ1-2	CASSLVAGGADGYTF	TGTGCCAGCAGCTTAGTGGCAGGGGGCGCAGATGGCTACACCTTC
TRBV7-2	.	once	TRBJ1-1	CASSPEMAGLEAFF	TGTGCCAGCAGCCCAGAAATGGCAGGTTTAGAAGCTTTCTTT
TRBV7-2	.	.	TRBJ2-3	CASSSQSADTQYF	TGTGCCAGCAGCTCCCAAAGCGCCGATACGCAGTATTTT
TRBV6-5	TRBD2	.	TRBJ2-1	CASSYSRAGLAGGDEQFF	TGTGCCAGCAGTTACTCCCGAGCTGGACTAGCGGGGGGGGACGAGCAGTTCTTC
TRBV4-1	.	many	TRBJ2-7	CASSQYLGVFYEQYF	TGCGCCAGCAGCCAATATCTAGGCGTCTTCTACGAGCAGTACTTC
TRBV5-1	TRBD1	many	TRBJ1-2	CASSLTPGQDYGYTF	TGCGCCAGCAGCTTGACACCGGGACAGGACTATGGCTACACCTTC
TRBV6-5	TRBD2	.	TRBJ2-1	CASSYRGGTSGGYGQFF	TGTGCCAGCAGTTACCGAGGTGGAACTAGCGGGGGGTATGGCCAGTTCTTC
TRBV6-4	.	many	TRBJ2-3	CASSDGQPTDTQYF	TGTGCCAGCAGTGACGGACAGCCCACAGATACGCAGTATTTT
TRBV12-3/TRBV12-4	.	.	TRBJ1-5	CASSPPGTGFGNQPQHF	TGTGCCAGCAGTCCGCCCGGCACGGGGTTTGGCAATCAGCCCCAGCATTTT
TRBV27	TRBD2	.	TRBJ2-1	CASSFLAGLDYNEQFF	TGTGCCAGCAGTTTTCTGGCGGGACTAGATTACAATGAGCAGTTCTTC
TRBV12-3/TRBV12-4	.	many	TRBJ1-3	CASSLAGGAGNTIYF	TGTGCCAGCAGTTTAGCAGGTGGTGCTGGAAACACCATATATTTT
TRBV7-9	TRBD2	many	TRBJ2-3	CASSSYSGGATDTQYF	TGTGCCAGCAGCTCCTACAGCGGGGGGGCGACAGATACGCAGTATTTT
TRBV24-1	.	.	TRBJ2-1	CATSAWGDEQFF	TGTGCCACCAGTGCGTGGGGAGATGAGCAGTTCTTC
TRBV5-1	.	many	TRBJ2-7	CASRGVPSYEQYF	TGCGCCAGCAGGGGGGTCCCCTCCTACGAGCAGTACTTC
TRBV12-3/TRBV12-4	.	many	TRBJ1-6	CASSLGGDSPLHF	TGTGCCAGCAGCTTGGGGGGGGATTCACCCCTCCACTTT
TRBV15	.	many	TRBJ2-1	CATSADFSSYNEQFF	TGTGCCACCAGCGCCGATTTCAGCTCCTACAATGAGCAGTTCTTC
TRBV3-1	TRBD2	.	TRBJ2-4	CASSPAGGVDIQYF	TGTGCCAGCAGCCCAGCCGGGGGGGTTGACATTCAGTACTTC